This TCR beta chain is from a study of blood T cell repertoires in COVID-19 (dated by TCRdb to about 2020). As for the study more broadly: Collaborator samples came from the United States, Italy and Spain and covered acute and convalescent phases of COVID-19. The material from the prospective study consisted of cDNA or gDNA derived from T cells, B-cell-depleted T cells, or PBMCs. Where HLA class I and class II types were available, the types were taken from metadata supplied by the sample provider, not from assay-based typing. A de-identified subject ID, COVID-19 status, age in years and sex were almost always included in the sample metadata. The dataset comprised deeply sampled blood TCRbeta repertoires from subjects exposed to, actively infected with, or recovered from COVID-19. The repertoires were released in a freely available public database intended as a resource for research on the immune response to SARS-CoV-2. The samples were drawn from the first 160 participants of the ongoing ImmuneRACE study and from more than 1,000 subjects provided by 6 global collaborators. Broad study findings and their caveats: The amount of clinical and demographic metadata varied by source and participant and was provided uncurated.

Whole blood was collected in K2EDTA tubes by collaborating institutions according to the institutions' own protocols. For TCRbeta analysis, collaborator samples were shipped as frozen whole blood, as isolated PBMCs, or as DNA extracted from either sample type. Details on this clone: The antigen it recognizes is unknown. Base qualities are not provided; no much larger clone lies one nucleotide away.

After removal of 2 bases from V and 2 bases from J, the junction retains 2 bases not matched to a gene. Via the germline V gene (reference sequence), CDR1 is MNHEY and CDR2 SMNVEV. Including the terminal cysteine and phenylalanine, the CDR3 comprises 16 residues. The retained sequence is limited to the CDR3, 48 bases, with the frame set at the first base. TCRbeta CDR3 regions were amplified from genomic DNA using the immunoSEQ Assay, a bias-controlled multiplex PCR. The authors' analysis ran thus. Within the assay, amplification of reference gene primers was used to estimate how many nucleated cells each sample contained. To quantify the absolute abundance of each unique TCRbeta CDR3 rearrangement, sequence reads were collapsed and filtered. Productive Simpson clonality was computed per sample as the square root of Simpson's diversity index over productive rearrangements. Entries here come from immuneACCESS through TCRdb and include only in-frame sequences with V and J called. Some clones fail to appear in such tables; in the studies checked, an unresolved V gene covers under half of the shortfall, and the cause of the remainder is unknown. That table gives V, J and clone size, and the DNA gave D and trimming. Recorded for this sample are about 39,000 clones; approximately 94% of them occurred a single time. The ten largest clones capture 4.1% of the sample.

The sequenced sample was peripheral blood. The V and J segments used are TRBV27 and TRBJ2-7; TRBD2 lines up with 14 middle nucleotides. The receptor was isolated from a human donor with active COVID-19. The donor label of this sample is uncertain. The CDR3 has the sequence CASSLRGLAGAYEQYF. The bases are TGTGCCAGCAGTTTACGGGGACTAGCGGGGGCCTACGAGCAGTACTTC.